The T cell receptor (beta chain) described here comes from a study of T cells expressing NK-cell markers (TCRdb year 2020). Turning to the overall study: Three sorted T-cell subsets (CD3+CD56+NKG2C+, CD3+CD56+NKG2C- and CD3+CD56-NKG2C+) from fewer than 10 donors had their TCR beta-chain repertoires profiled. All eight donors whose samples were sequenced were randomly selected healthy volunteers, three of them men and five women. Illumina HiSeq 2000/2500, MiSeq or NextSeq was used to sequence libraries as 2 x 150 bp reads. Among the eight sequenced donors, only one was HCMV-seronegative, while the other seven were HCMV-seropositive.

To determine HCMV serostatus, a commercial ELISA kit was used to detect HCMV-specific IgG in serum. Ficoll density gradient centrifugation was used to isolate peripheral blood mononuclear cells from blood. The CDR3 sequence holds 16 residues, the cysteine and phenylalanine included. No coding sequence is recorded. Taken from the germline V gene, the CDR1 and CDR2 loops are SGHVS and FNYEAQ. The sample was run on an Illumina HiSeq 2000. TCR beta cDNA libraries were made by 5'RACE template switching that added a universal primer site and unique molecular identifiers. cDNA synthesis was primed from the TCR beta constant segment, followed by two successive PCR amplification steps. The authors processed their data as follows. MIGEC handled demultiplexing of the reads and grouping by UMI, while MiTCR was used to assemble and quantify clonotypes. To exclude erroneous sequences, only TCR cDNA sequences supported by at least two reads were retained. The tcR package was used for downstream repertoire analysis, and clonotypes were matched between fractions using CDR3 nucleotide sequence together with V segment. Antigen specificity was annotated against VDJdb with VDJmatch, allowing one amino acid substitution in CDR3. Following reprocessing of the reads by TCRdb, the data hold one row per CDR3 protein sequence and no DNA is available. TCRdb, rather than the study authors, made the V and J calls. The table for this sample lists hundreds of thousands of distinct CDR3 sequences. The ten top clones hold 4.2% of the sample.

Overall results and qualifications from the work: It remained unclear whether the expanded NKG2C-expressing T cell clones were specific for HCMV antigens. Those dominant clonotypes were again the most abundant among CD3+CD56-NKG2C+ cells in a handful of donors, at roughly 28.3-65%. For six donors, the dominant CD3+CD56+NKG2C+ clonotypes were among the top 10 CD8+ clonotypes and accounted for 1.0-7.0% of CD8+ T cells.

With regard to this clonotype: No cognate antigen has been identified for it.

Sequences were obtained from blood T cells: a sorted CD56 or NKG2C T cell subset, CD4+ or CD8+ T cells, or bulk PBMC T cells (not recorded which). The chain uses TRBV7-6 and TRBJ2-2; TCRdb reports TRBD1, a call that lacks DNA to check it against. The TCR originated in a woman between 18 and 70 years old in good health. The CDR3 protein is CASSSESGALPGELFF. With all but the CDR3 taken from the reference TRBV7-6 and TRBJ2-2 genes, the full variable domain is: GAGVSQSPRYKVTKRGQDVALRCDPISGHVSLYWYRQALGQGPEFLTYFNYEAQQDKSGLPNDRFSAERPEGSISTLTIQRTEQRDSAMYRCASSSESGALPGELFFGEGSRLTVL.